The 3 T cell receptor beta chains listed next were all sequenced from one sample in a study of blood T cell repertoires in COVID-19 (dated by TCRdb to about 2020). Receptor amplification or capture employed the immunoSEQ multiplex PCR assay. TCRdb took this table from immuneACCESS and kept in-frame rearrangements with V and J called. Such tables lack part of the clones; where checked against another copy, unresolved V genes explain under half of the gap, and the rest is unexplained. The sample table contains about 120,000 clones; only one count was recorded for roughly 70% of them. The ten largest account for around 0.9% of the sample. Sample: peripheral blood. These receptors were taken from a human donor with acute or convalescent COVID-19. The donor label of this sample is uncertain.

V is TRBV25-1 and J is TRBJ1-3; maybe TRBD1 (5 bases). CDR1 is MGHDK, CDR2 SYGVNS, per germline. The ends were cut back, 4 bases at V and 2 bases at J, with 12 bases in the middle. The CDR3 is 15 residues long. CDR3 sequence: CASSGGDLTGNTIYF. Here the CDR3 DNA reads TGTGCCAGCAGTGGAGGGGACTTAACTGGAAACACCATATATTTT. Looking up the rest from reference TRBV25-1 and TRBJ1-3 gives the full variable domain: EADIYQTPRYLVIGTGKKITLECSQTMGHDKMYWYQQDPGMELHLIHYSYGVNSTEKGDLSSESTVSRIRTEHFPLTLESARPSHTSQYLCASSGGDLTGNTIYFGEGSWLTVV.

This chain connects TRBV6-6 to TRBJ1-5; D uncertain. The CDR3 runs to 13 residues. Germline V lookup: CDR1 MNHNY, CDR2 SVGAGI (reference sequence). Trimming removed 8 bases at V and 0 bases at J, with 8 bases between. The CDR3 sequence is CASSGYSNQPQHF. The CDR3 coding sequence is TGTGCCAGCTCGGGGTATAGCAATCAGCCCCAGCATTTT.

This clone was observed a few times. The V and J genes are TRBV28 and TRBJ2-7, with 8 bases fitting TRBD2. V lost 7 bases and J lost 0; bases outside the gene matches: 8. Per the germline V gene, CDR1 is MDHEN and CDR2 is SYDVKM. This CDR3 has 15 amino acids. CDR3 bases: TGTGCCAGCACGGAAGTAGCGGGGTTCTCCTACGAGCAGTACTTC. Protein: CASTEVAGFSYEQYF. Together with reference TRBV28 and TRBJ2-7, the CDR3 gives the full variable domain: DVKVTQSSRYLVKRTGEKVFLECVQDMDHENMFWYRQDPGLGLRLIYFSYDVKMKEKGDIPEGYSVSREKKERFSLILESASTNQTSMYLCASTEVAGFSYEQYFGPGTRLTVT.